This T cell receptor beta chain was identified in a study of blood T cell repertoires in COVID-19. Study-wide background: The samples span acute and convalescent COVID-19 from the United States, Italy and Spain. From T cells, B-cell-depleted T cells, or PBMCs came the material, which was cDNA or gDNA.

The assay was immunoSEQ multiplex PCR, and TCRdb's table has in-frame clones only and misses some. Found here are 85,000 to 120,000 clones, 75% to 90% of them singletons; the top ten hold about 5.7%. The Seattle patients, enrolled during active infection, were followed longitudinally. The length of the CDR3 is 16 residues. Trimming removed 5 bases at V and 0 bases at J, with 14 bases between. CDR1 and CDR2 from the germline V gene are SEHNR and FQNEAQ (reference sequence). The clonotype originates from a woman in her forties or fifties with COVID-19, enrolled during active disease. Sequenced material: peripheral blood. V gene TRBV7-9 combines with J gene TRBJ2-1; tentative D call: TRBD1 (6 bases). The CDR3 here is CASSPWDTRSYNEQFF. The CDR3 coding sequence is TGTGCCAGCAGCCCATGGGACACTCGCTCCTACAATGAGCAGTTCTTC.